These 17 T cell receptor beta chains were sequenced from one sample in a study of blood T cells in healthy people across ages. A second roughly 6 to 11 cycle PCR used barcoded and J-beta primers. Using its own MiXCR run on the 5' RACE reads, TCRdb lists one record per CDR3 protein. The sample has hundreds of thousands of distinct CDR3 sequences; 20% to 25% are singletons. The sample was also linked to a second study, of T cells of mothers and their children.

The source material was blood. These TCRs come from a boy between 10 and 17 years old in good health.

The sample holds a few counts of this clonotype. This sequence joins TRBV20-1 and TRBJ1-1, with D possibly TRBD1 on 6 matching bases. The CDR3 contains 14 residues. Trimming cost V 2 bases and J 1 base, with 11 bases left between them. Germline loops: CDR1 DFQATT, CDR2 SNEGSKA (reference sequence). CDR3 amino acids: CSARSRGANTEAFF. The CDR3 DNA reads TGCAGTGCTAGATCCCGGGGGGCGAACACTGAAGCTTTCTTT.

The chain carries TRBV12-5 and TRBJ1-5; tentative D call: TRBD1 (5 bases). The germline V and J ends were trimmed by 8 bases and 1 base, with 21 bases remaining between them. CDR3 size: 17 residues. Germline V gene sequence: CDR1 LGHNT, CDR2 FRNRAP. DNA for the CDR3: TGTGCTAGTAGCGGAGTCACCGGGACCGCGAGCAATCAGCCCCAGCATTTT. Amino acid sequence: CASSGVTGTASNQPQHF.

This clonotype was counted between two and nine times. The V and J genes are TRBV11-2 and TRBJ2-7, with 7 bases matching TRBD1. The CDR3 has 13 amino acids. Losses at the gene ends were 5 bases for V and 3 bases for J; bases not matched to a gene: 4. In germline, CDR1 is SGHAT, CDR2 FQNNGV. DNA for the CDR3: TGTGCCAGCAGCGGGACAGAGGACTACGAGCAGTACTTC. This gives the protein CASSGTEDYEQYF.

V usage is TRBV7-9 and J usage is TRBJ2-4; D is possibly TRBD1 (6 bases). CDR1 and CDR2 from the germline V gene are SEHNR and FQNEAQ (reference sequence). The CDR3 is made up of 14 amino acids. V lost 5 bases and J lost 13, with 21 bases in between. As DNA, the CDR3 is TGTGCCAGCAGCCTCGAAACAGGGCCGCAGGCCCAGTACTTC. It translates to CASSLETGPQAQYF. The whole variable domain, filled in from reference TRBV7-9 and TRBJ2-4, reads DTGVSQNPRHKITKRGQNVTFRCDPISEHNRLYWYRQTLGQGPEFLTYFQNEAQLEKSRLLSDRFSAERPKGSFSTLEIQRTEQGDSAMYLCASSLETGPQAQYFGAGTRLSVL.

The chain links TRBV9 to TRBJ2-2; D uncertain. This CDR3 region has 15 residues. Germline V gene lookup returns CDR1 SGDLS and CDR2 YYNGEE. The V and J ends lost 0 bases and 5 bases respectively, with 11 bases between them. The CDR3 region has the DNA TGTGCCAGCAGCGTAGGTGATCATGGGACCGGGGAGCTGTTTTTT. Residues: CASSVGDHGTGELFF.

This clonotype was seen only a few times. This chain joins TRBV6-1 and TRBJ2-6; no definite D call. Germline CDR1 and CDR2: MNHNS and SASEGT. V dropped 4 bases and J dropped 0 bases, with 16 bases sitting between them. CDR3 size: 18 residues. The CDR3, as DNA: TGTGCCAGCAGTGCAAAAGGACGGGCCAGCTCTGGGGCCAACGTCCTGACTTTC. Residues: CASSAKGRASSGANVLTF.

A few counts support this clonotype. V usage is TRBV5-1 and J usage is TRBJ2-7; D gene uncertain. The CDR3 extends over 14 amino acids. V lost 2 bases and J lost 6, with 15 bases in between. Germline loops: CDR1 SGHRS, CDR2 YFSETQ. DNA of the CDR3: TGCGCCAGCAGCTTCGAGACACCCGCCTCCGAGCAGTACTTC. Encoded protein: CASSFETPASEQYF.

In this sample, this clonotype turned up a few times. The J gene is TRBJ2-3, the V gene TRBV7-9; no clear D. The V and J ends lost 2 bases and 7 bases respectively, with 13 bases between them. Germline V gene data show CDR1 as SEHNR and CDR2 as FQNEAQ (reference sequence). The CDR3 covers 14 residues. The CDR3 protein is CASSLFEDQNTQYF. In DNA form, the CDR3 reads TGTGCCAGCAGCTTATTCGAGGATCAGAATACGCAGTATTTT.

The chain uses TRBV5-1 and TRBJ1-5; 9 bases are shared with TRBD1. The CDR3 totals 15 residues. Germline CDR1 is SGHRS and CDR2 is YFSETQ. V was clipped by 5 bases and J by 4 bases; unmatched bases: 7. CDR3: CASSLGTGKNQPQHF. CDR3 DNA sequence: TGCGCCAGCAGTCTAGGGACAGGGAAGAATCAGCCCCAGCATTTT.

This clonotype occurred many times. The genes are TRBV29-1 and TRBJ2-4; 12 nucleotides agree with TRBD2. Looked up from germline, CDR1 is SQVTM and CDR2 is ANQGSEA. Trimming removed 6 bases from V and 6 bases from J; junction bases left unmatched: 3. The CDR3 is 13 amino acids. CDR3 in amino acids: CSVLAGGGNIQYF. CDR3 nucleotide sequence: TGCAGCGTCCTAGCGGGAGGGGGAAACATTCAGTACTTC.

This clonotype came up a few times. The gene calls are TRBV6-2 or TRBV6-3 and TRBJ2-5; D might be TRBD1 or TRBD2, each matching 5 bases. CDR1 is MNHEY and CDR2 is SVGEGT in the germline V gene. This CDR3 contains 15 residues. V lost 6 bases to trimming and J lost 4 bases, with 18 bases between them. The CDR3 DNA reads as TGTGCCAGCAGCACGAGGGGCCTTACGGGAGAGACCCAGTACTTC. Protein product: CASSTRGLTGETQYF.

This clonotype was seen more than once but under ten times. The rearrangement joins TRBV27 to TRBJ1-1, with D perhaps TRBD1 (6 bases). CDR1 is MNHEY and CDR2 is SMNVEV in the germline V gene (reference sequence). The CDR3 spans 14 residues. Deletions cut 8 bases from V and 8 bases from J, with 21 bases between. CDR3 residues: CASSQAPGTNEAFF. The DNA of the CDR3 is TGTGCCAGCTCACAGGCCCCGGGGACAAACGAAGCTTTCTTT.

The chain employs TRBV7-6 and TRBJ1-1; weak D call: TRBD1 (5 bases). V lost 4 bases to trimming and J lost 3 bases, with 12 bases between them. Germline V lookup: CDR1 SGHVS, CDR2 FNYEAQ. The CDR3 extends over 14 amino acids. The CDR3 DNA reads as TGTGCCAGCAGCTCAGGGCAGGCGTACACTGAAGCTTTCTTT. Translating it yields CASSSGQAYTEAFF.

The chain links TRBV7-9 to TRBJ1-2; D gene unclear. The V gene's germline CDR1 is SEHNR and CDR2 FQNEAQ (reference sequence). The CDR3 sequence is 14 residues long. Trimming removed 2 bases from V and 2 bases from J, with 9 bases in between. The CDR3 is CASSLLQINYGYTF. The CDR3 bases are TGTGCCAGCAGCTTATTACAGATCAACTATGGCTACACCTTC.

The chain couples TRBV11-1 to TRBJ2-5, with 11 bases matching TRBD1. Germline loops: CDR1 SGHAT, CDR2 FQDESV (reference sequence). J lost 5 bases, V lost 5 bases, and 7 bases had no gene match. This CDR3 comprises 15 residues. DNA of the CDR3: TGTGCCAGCAGCCCCGGACAGGGGGCATATGAGACCCAGTACTTC. It yields the protein CASSPGQGAYETQYF.

This clonotype has a handful of counts. The chain employs TRBV24-1 and TRBJ2-3; D unclear. The CDR3 spans 12 residues. Germline values: CDR1 KGHDR, CDR2 SFDVKD. Trimming pared 6 bases from V and 2 bases from J, leaving 5 bases between. CDR3 in amino acids: CATSSYTDTQYF. The CDR3 DNA follows: TGTGCCACCAGTTCCTACACAGATACGCAGTATTTT.

This rearrangement joins TRBV12-3 or TRBV12-4 to TRBJ2-5; D gene ambiguous. This CDR3 region has 17 residues. The ends were cut back, 3 bases at V and 3 bases at J, with 20 bases in the middle. The CDR3 DNA sequence: TGTGCCAGCAGTTTGGGTGTGGTGGTTGACGGCGAAGAGACCCAGTACTTC. Encoded protein: CASSLGVVVDGEETQYF.